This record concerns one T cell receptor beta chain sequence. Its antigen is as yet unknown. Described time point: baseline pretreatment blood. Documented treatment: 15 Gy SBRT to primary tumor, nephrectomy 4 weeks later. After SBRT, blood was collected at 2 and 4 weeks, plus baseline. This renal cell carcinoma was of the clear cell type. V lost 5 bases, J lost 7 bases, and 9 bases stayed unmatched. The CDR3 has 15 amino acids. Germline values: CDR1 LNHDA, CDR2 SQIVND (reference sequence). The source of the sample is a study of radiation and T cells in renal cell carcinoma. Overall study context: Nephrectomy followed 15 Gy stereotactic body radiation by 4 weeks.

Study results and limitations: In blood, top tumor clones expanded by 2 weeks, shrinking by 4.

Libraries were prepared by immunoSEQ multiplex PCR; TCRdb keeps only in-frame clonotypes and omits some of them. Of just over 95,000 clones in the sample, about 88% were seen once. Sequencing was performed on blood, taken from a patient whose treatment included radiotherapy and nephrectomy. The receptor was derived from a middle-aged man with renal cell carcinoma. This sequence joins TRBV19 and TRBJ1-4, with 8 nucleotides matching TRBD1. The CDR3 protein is CASSGLGQGAEKLFF. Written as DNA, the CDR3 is TGTGCCAGTAGTGGATTGGGGCAGGGGGCTGAAAAACTGTTTTTT.